Below are 5 T cell receptor beta chains sequenced from a single sample in a study of shared clonotypes between healthy human individuals. Naive-designated CD8 cells lacked CD45RO, were positively enriched for CCR7, and omitted terminally differentiated effector memory CD45RA+ cells. The method was immunoSEQ multiplex PCR; TCRdb's version includes in-frame clones alone and lacks a portion of them. This sample has 2 million to 2.5 million clones, with approximately 94% found just once. Specimen: naive CD8+ T cells sorted from blood. The receptors stem from a man between 18 and 29 years old in good health.

About this clone itself: This CDR3 is also generated by other DNA sequences in the sample. The chain has TRBV6-5 and TRBJ2-1, with D tentatively TRBD1 (6 bases). V was cut by 2 bases and J by 4 bases, with 9 bases left in between. The germline V gene has CDR1 MNHEY and CDR2 SVGAGI. The length of the CDR3 is 14 residues. CDR3 DNA sequence: TGTGCCAGCAGTTACGGAACAGGGTACAATGAGCAGTTCTTC. Amino acids: CASSYGTGYNEQFF.

The genes are TRBV11-2 and TRBJ2-7, with 10 nucleotides matching TRBD1. V was clipped by 4 bases and J by 1 base; unmatched bases: 4. Germline values: CDR1 SGHAT, CDR2 FQNNGV. The CDR3 loop spans 15 amino acids. The CDR3 loop reads CASSSSGQGSYEQYF. CDR3 in DNA: TGTGCCAGCAGCTCCTCGGGACAGGGGTCCTACGAGCAGTACTTC.

The chain has TRBV11-2 and TRBJ2-1; TRBD2 agrees at 10 bases. Looked up from germline, CDR1 is SGHAT and CDR2 is FQNNGV. With 1 base clipped from V and 15 bases from J, the junction kept 9 bases outside the gene matches. CDR3 length: 14 residues. The CDR3 DNA is TGTGCCAGCAGCTTAGTGGCTAGCGGGGGCCCCCCGTTCTTC. Its translation: CASSLVASGGPPFF. The variable domain in full, with the rest retrieved from reference TRBV11-2 and TRBJ2-1, is EAGVAQSPRYKIIEKRQSVAFWCNPISGHATLYWYQQILGQGPKLLIQFQNNGVVDDSQLPKDRFSAERLKGVDSTLKIQPAKLEDSAVYLCASSLVASGGPPFFGPGTRLTVL.

V usage is TRBV27 and J usage is TRBJ2-1; weak D call: TRBD1 (6 bases). The germline gives CDR1 MNHEY, CDR2 SMNVEV (reference sequence). This CDR3 comprises 17 residues. V lost 7 bases to trimming and J lost 0 bases, with 19 bases between them. CDR3 nucleotides: TGTGCCAGCACCCCATTCCTACAGGGCTACTCCTACAATGAGCAGTTCTTC. This encodes CASTPFLQGYSYNEQFF.

J is TRBJ2-7 and V is TRBV4-3, with 9 bases identical to TRBD2. Germline V CDR1 and CDR2: LGHNA, YSLEER. Trimming at V came to 1 base and at J to 4 bases, leaving 8 bases not matched to a gene. This CDR3 spans 16 amino acids. CDR3 DNA sequence: TGCGCCAGCAGCCAAGGGACTAGCGTAAATCTTTACGAGCAGTACTTC. It yields the protein CASSQGTSVNLYEQYF.